This T cell receptor (beta chain) was captured by sequencing in a study of T cells in Graves' hyperthyroidism and ophthalmopathy. Study observations and caveats: Most clonotypes expanded in the thyroid (above 0.001) were also present in blood.

Clinical symptoms, serum thyroxine, TRAb, thyroid ultrasound and orbital computed tomography informed diagnoses. Amplification yielded TCR beta CDR3 regions, with RNA transcripts as the source. When the TCR CDR3 underwent first-round RT-PCR, the HTBI primer set was used. One entry per CDR3 protein, called by TCRdb with MiXCR from the multiplex PCR reads. The sample yields some 720,000 distinct CDR3 sequences, roughly 15% seen once. This clonotype was counted ten times or more. Its target is unknown. The clonotype comes from a young man with Graves' hyperthyroidism. Sequences were obtained from blood.

DNA for the CDR3: TGTGCCAGCAGTGAAGGGGCGGGACTACACAATGAGCAGTTCTTC. Amino acid sequence: CASSEGAGLHNEQFF. This sequence joins TRBV2 and TRBJ2-1; TRBD2 aligns across 7 bases. V lost 1 base and J lost 5; bases outside the gene matches: 5. The germline V gene has CDR1 SNHLY and CDR2 FYNNEI. The CDR3 covers 15 residues.